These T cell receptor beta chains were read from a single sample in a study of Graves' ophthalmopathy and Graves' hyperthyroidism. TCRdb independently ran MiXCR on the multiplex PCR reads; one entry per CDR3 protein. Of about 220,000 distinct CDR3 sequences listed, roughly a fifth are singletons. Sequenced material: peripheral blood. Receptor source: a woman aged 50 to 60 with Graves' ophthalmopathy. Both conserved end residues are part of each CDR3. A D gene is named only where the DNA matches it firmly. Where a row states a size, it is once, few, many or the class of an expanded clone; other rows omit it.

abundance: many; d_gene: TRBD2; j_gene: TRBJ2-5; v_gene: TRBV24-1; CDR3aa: CATSTSGSKETQYF; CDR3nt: TGTGCCACCAGTACTAGCGGGAGTAAAGAGACCCAGTACTTC
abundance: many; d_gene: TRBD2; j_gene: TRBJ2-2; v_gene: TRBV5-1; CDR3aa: CASSSTRGAGVTGELFF; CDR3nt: TGCGCCAGCAGCTCGACCCGGGGAGCGGGAGTCACCGGGGAGCTGTTTTTT
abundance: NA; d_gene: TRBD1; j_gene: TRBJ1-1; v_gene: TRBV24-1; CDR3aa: CASKGARWETEAFF; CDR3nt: TGTGCCAGCAAGGGGGCGCGGTGGGAGACTGAAGCTTTCTTT
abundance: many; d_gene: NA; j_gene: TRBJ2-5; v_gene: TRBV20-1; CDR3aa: CSARGLQSPASGTQYF; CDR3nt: TGCAGTGCTAGAGGGCTGCAGTCCCCGGCCTCAGGGACCCAGTACTTC
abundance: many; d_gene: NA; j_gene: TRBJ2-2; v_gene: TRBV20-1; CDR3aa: CSARDTNFPTGELFF; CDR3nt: TGCAGTGCTAGAGATACAAACTTCCCCACCGGGGAGCTGTTTTTT
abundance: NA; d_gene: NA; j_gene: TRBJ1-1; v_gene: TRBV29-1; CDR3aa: CSVPLRGGTEAFF; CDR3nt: TGCAGCGTTCCACTACGGGGGGGCACTGAAGCTTTCTTT
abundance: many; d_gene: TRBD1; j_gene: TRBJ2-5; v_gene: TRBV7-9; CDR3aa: CASSLANRGWDF; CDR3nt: TGTGCCAGCAGCTTAGCCAACAGGGGCTGGGACTTC
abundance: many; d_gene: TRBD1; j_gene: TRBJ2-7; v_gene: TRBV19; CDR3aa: CASSIRGDRVEQYF; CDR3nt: TGTGCCAGTAGTATTCGTGGGGACAGGGTCGAGCAGTACTTC
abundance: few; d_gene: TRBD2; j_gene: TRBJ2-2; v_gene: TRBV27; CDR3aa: CASSFETSGSWGTGELFF; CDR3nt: TGTGCCAGCAGTTTTGAGACTAGCGGGAGTTGGGGCACCGGGGAGCTGTTTTTT
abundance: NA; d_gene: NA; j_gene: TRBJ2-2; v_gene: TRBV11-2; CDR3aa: CASSSWDWTNTGELFF; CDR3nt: TGTGCCAGCAGCTCGTGGGACTGGACGAACACCGGGGAGCTGTTTTTT
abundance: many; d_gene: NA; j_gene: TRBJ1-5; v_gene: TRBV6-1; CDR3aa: CASSRGLLSNQPQHF; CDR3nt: TGTGCCAGCAGCCGGGGACTGCTTAGCAATCAGCCCCAGCATTTT
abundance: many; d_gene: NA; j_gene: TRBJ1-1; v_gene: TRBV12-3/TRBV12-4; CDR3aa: CASRPKGSEAFF; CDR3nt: TGTGCCAGCAGACCCAAGGGGTCTGAAGCTTTCTTT
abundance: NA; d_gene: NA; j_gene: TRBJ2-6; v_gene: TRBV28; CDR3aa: CASTLTGGANVLTF; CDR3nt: TGTGCCAGCACCTTGACCGGCGGGGCCAACGTCCTGACTTTC
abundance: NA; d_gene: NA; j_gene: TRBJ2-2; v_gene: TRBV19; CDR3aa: CASSMDFTGELFF; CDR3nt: TGTGCCAGTAGTATGGATTTTACCGGGGAGCTGTTTTTT
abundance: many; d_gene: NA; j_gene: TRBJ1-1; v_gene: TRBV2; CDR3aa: CASTDNMNTEAFF; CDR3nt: TGTGCCAGCACGGACAACATGAACACTGAAGCTTTCTTT
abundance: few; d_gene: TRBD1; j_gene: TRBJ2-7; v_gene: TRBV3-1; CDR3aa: CASSHPGTGIYEQYF; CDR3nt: TGTGCCAGCAGCCACCCCGGGACAGGGATCTACGAGCAGTACTTC
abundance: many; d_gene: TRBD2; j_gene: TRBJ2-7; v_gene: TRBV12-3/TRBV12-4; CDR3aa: CASSTGLAGGYEQYF; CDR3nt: TGTGCCAGCAGCACGGGACTAGCAGGGGGTTACGAGCAGTACTTC
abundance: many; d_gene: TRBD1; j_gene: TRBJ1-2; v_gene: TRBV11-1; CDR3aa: CASSSTGGYGYTF; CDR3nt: TGTGCCAGCAGCTCGACAGGGGGCTATGGCTACACCTTC
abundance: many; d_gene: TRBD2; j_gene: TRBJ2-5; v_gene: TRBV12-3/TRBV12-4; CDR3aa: CASRFGTTQETQYF; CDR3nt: TGTGCCAGCAGATTCGGGACTACCCAAGAGACCCAGTACTTC
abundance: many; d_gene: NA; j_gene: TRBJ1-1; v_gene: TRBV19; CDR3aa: CASTRGTEAFF; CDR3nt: TGTGCCAGTACAAGGGGTACTGAAGCTTTCTTT
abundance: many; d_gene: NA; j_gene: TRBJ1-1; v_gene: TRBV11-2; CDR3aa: CAGSWVNTEAFF; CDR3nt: TGTGCCGGCAGTTGGGTGAACACTGAAGCTTTCTTT
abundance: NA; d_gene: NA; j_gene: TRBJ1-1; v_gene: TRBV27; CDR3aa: CASSLFGVPNTEAFF; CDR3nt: TGTGCCAGCAGTTTATTTGGGGTTCCGAACACTGAAGCTTTCTTT
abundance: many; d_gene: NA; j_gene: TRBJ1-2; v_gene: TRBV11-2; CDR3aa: CASSLEARANYGYTF; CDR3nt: TGTGCCAGCAGCTTAGAGGCAAGAGCTAACTATGGCTACACCTTC
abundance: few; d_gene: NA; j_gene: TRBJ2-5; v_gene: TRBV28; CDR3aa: CASSLTRAQETQYF; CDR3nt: TGTGCCAGCAGTTTAACGAGGGCGCAAGAGACCCAGTACTTC
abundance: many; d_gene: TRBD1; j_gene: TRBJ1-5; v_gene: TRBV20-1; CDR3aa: CSARSGTGVQPQHF; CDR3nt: TGCAGTGCTAGATCAGGGACAGGGGTTCAGCCCCAGCATTTT
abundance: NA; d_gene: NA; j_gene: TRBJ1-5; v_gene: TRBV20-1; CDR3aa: CSARGVLAGRQPQHF; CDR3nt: TGCAGTGCTAGAGGCGTACTCGCGGGCCGTCAGCCCCAGCATTTT